Following are 16 T cell receptor beta chains from one sample sequenced in a study of CD8 T cells in Susac syndrome. With random hexamers, reverse transcription was performed on about 0.5 to 1 ug of RNA. TCRdb passed the immunoSEQ multiplex PCR reads through MiXCR, listing each CDR3 protein once. The profile shows about 200,000 distinct CDR3 sequences, over 90% of them singletons. The source material was CD4+ T cells from PBMCs. All receptors come from a human donor with multiple sclerosis.

The CDR3 DNA sequence: TGTGCCAGCGGGGATGGACAGCTTATTTCAGATACGCAGTATTTT. Protein sequence: CASGDGQLISDTQYF. The chain employs TRBV9 and TRBJ2-3; D might be TRBD1 (6 bases). The CDR3 is made up of 15 amino acids. V was trimmed by 7 bases and J by 4 bases, leaving 19 bases between them. Germline values: CDR1 SGDLS, CDR2 YYNGEE.

The rearrangement links TRBV6-5 to TRBJ2-3; a possible D gene is TRBD1 (6 bases). V was trimmed by 5 bases and J by 4 bases, leaving 13 bases between them. Per the germline V gene, CDR1 is MNHEY and CDR2 is SVGAGI. The CDR3 covers 14 residues. Written as DNA, the CDR3 is TGTGCCAGCAGTCAACAACAGGGCTCAGATACGCAGTATTTT. Translated, it gives CASSQQQGSDTQYF.

This sequence joins TRBV9 and TRBJ1-5; 7 positions match TRBD1. Germline V gene lookup returns CDR1 SGDLS and CDR2 YYNGEE. This CDR3 is 15 amino acids long. The junction had 7 bases not matched to a gene; V was cut back by 0 bases and J by 7 bases. CDR3 region: CASSVGTGGGQPQHF. CDR3 DNA sequence: TGTGCCAGCAGCGTAGGGACAGGCGGGGGGCAGCCCCAGCATTTT.

The chain uses TRBV4-2 and TRBJ1-5; D is uncertain. Trimming took 2 bases from V and 7 from J, leaving 6 bases between them. This CDR3 spans 12 amino acids. The germline CDR1 and CDR2 sequences are LGHNA and YNFKEQ. In DNA form, the CDR3 reads TGTGCCAGCAGCCAACCAAAGCAGCCCCAGCATTTT. Protein sequence: CASSQPKQPQHF.

The genes are TRBV7-2 and TRBJ2-3; D ambiguous. This CDR3 region has 12 residues. Germline CDR1 reads SGHTA; CDR2 reads FQGNSA. Trimming stripped 5 bases from V and 5 bases from J, with 8 bases between. The CDR3 bases are TGTGCCAGCAGCAATCGGGTAGATACGCAGTATTTT. The encoded protein is CASSNRVDTQYF.

CDR3 region: CASSSVRGTEAFF. The CDR3 DNA is TGTGCCAGCAGTTCGGTCCGGGGGACTGAAGCTTTCTTT. The V gene is TRBV6-5, the J gene TRBJ1-1, with a tentative D call TRBD1 (5 bases). Germline V lookup: CDR1 MNHEY, CDR2 SVGAGI. Between the trimmed V and J ends, which lost 4 bases and 5 bases, there was a span of 11 bases. This CDR3 region has 13 residues.

The chain joins TRBV7-3 to TRBJ2-1; perhaps TRBD1 as D (5 bases). The ends were cut back, 2 bases at V and 0 bases at J, with 5 bases in the middle. The CDR3 has 14 amino acids. From germline, CDR1 is SGHTA and CDR2 FQGTGA. CDR3 DNA sequence: TGTGCCAGCAGCTTAGGGGCCTCCTACAATGAGCAGTTCTTC. Translating gives CASSLGASYNEQFF.

The CDR3 sequence is CSVGGTNEKLFF. In DNA, the CDR3 is TGCAGCGTGGGGGGGACTAATGAAAAACTGTTTTTT. The chain uses TRBV29-1 and TRBJ1-4; a weak D match, TRBD1 (5 bases). Germline-derived CDR1 and CDR2 are SQVTM and ANQGSEA. The CDR3 has 12 residues. V was pared by 6 bases and J by 2 bases, with 7 bases between.

The V gene is TRBV5-1, the J gene TRBJ2-1; D may be TRBD1 or TRBD2 (6 bases each). CDR1 SGHRS and CDR2 YFSETQ come from the germline V gene. Trimming left V 5 bases short and J 5 bases short, with 14 bases between. The CDR3 sequence is 14 residues long. In DNA form, the CDR3 reads TGCGCCAGCAGGGGGGGCCTAGTCGACAATGAGCAGTTCTTC. Translating gives CASRGGLVDNEQFF.

The V gene is TRBV30, the J gene TRBJ2-3, with D possibly TRBD2 on 6 matching bases. CDR3 length: 12 residues. CDR1 and CDR2 (germline): GTSNPN, SVGIG (reference sequence). Trimming removed 2 bases from V and 8 bases from J, with 11 bases in between. The CDR3 spells CAWSPLGGTQYF. The CDR3 DNA is TGTGCCTGGAGTCCCTTGGGGGGTACGCAGTATTTT.

The CDR3, as DNA: TGTGCCAGCAGCGGCGCTCTCTGGGAGACCCAGTACTTC. As protein: CASSGALWETQYF. The chain carries TRBV3-1 and TRBJ2-5; no reliable D call. Per germline, CDR1 LGHDT and CDR2 YNNKEL (reference sequence). V was shortened by 5 bases and J by 5 bases, with 12 bases between the two germline ends. This CDR3 region has 13 residues.

The V call is TRBV6-6, the J call TRBJ2-7, with 9 bases lining up with TRBD2. V trimming: 6 bases; J trimming: 0 bases; junction bases outside the gene matches: 6. Germline V gene data show CDR1 as MNHNY and CDR2 as SVGAGI (reference sequence). This CDR3 has 15 residues. CDR3 region: CASRTSGRDSYEQYF. CDR3 nucleotides: TGTGCCAGCAGAACTAGCGGGCGCGACTCCTACGAGCAGTACTTC.

The chain has TRBV20-1 and TRBJ2-7; no reliable D call. There are 13 residues in the CDR3. Trimming left V 7 bases short and J 1 base short, with 14 bases between. Germline V gene data show CDR1 as DFQATT and CDR2 as SNEGSKA (reference sequence). CDR3 coding DNA: TGCAGTGTTCATGGGGTCGGGTCCTACGAGCAGTACTTC. It is translated as CSVHGVGSYEQYF.

The chain couples TRBV20-1 to TRBJ2-1, with D perhaps assigned TRBD1 or TRBD2 (5 bases each). Deletions cut 1 base from V and 8 bases from J, with 9 bases between. The CDR3 sequence is 12 residues long. CDR1 is DFQATT, CDR2 SNEGSKA, per germline (reference sequence). The CDR3 DNA sequence: TGCAGTGCTAGAGGAGGGGTCCATGAGCAGTTCTTC. Translating gives CSARGGVHEQFF.

This clonotype appeared a single time. The rearrangement uses TRBV6-1 and TRBJ2-1; D remains unclear. The V gene's germline CDR1 is MNHNS and CDR2 SASEGT. Trimming took 5 bases from V and 4 from J, leaving 15 bases between them. The CDR3 totals 15 residues. The CDR3 nucleotides read TGTGCCAGCAGTCCCGACGGTGGCGCGTACAATGAGCAGTTCTTC. Translated, it gives CASSPDGGAYNEQFF.

This clonotype was found once. The chain links TRBV14 to TRBJ2-1; TRBD1 or TRBD2 may be the D gene (5 bases each). Germline V gene data show CDR1 as SGHDN and CDR2 as FVKESK. Deletions cut 4 bases from V and 5 bases from J, with 21 bases between. This CDR3 has 17 amino acids. In DNA, the CDR3 is TGTGCCAGCAGCCGGTCTTTGACGGGGCTATCTGACAATGAGCAGTTCTTC. Its translation is CASSRSLTGLSDNEQFF.